Listed here is a single TCR beta chain. Its antigen remains unknown. This entry is derived from a study of cytomegalovirus exposure and HLA in healthy donors. Findings of the study overall: TCR beta sequences numbering 15,000 to 20,000 were associated with HLA alleles at 0.05 false discovery rate in a later analysis.

Primers: 60 Vbeta forward and 13 Jbeta reverse. Method: immunoSEQ multiplex PCR; TCRdb's copy keeps in-frame clones and lacks some. The repertoire has roughly 180,000 clones, more than 65% of them found once; the top ten carry approximately 2.6%. The receptor comes from a female donor in good health and CMV-seronegative. The specimen sequenced was PBMCs.

Here the CDR3 DNA reads TGCGCCAGCAGCTTGTTAGGGGAAGGGGGCGCAGATACGCAGTATTTT. This codes for CASSLLGEGGADTQYF. This chain joins TRBV5-1 and TRBJ2-3; 7 nucleotides agree with TRBD1. The germline V gene has CDR1 SGHRS and CDR2 YFSETQ. The CDR3 covers 16 residues. V was clipped by 1 base and J by 4 bases; unmatched bases: 9.